A single sample is the source of the 18 T cell receptor beta chains below, sequenced in a study of cytomegalovirus exposure and HLA in healthy donors. 13 Jbeta primers and 60 Vbeta primers were used for the PCR. TCRdb's table, derived via immunoSEQ multiplex PCR, lists solely in-frame clones and lacks some. The sample comprises 33,000 or so clones, roughly three quarters of which are singletons, and roughly 7.9% rests with the top ten. Sequencing was performed on PBMCs. The receptors derive from a woman in her thirties in good health and CMV-seropositive.

This chain connects TRBV6-1 to TRBJ1-1, with unresolved D. V lost 0 bases and J lost 1, with 6 bases in between. Per germline, CDR1 MNHNS and CDR2 SASEGT. This CDR3 has 14 residues. The CDR3 region is CASSEAGGNTEAFF. The DNA for the CDR3 is TGTGCCAGCAGTGAAGCGGGAGGGAACACTGAAGCTTTCTTT.

The gene calls are TRBV9 and TRBJ2-2; 8 bases line up with TRBD1. Germline CDR1 and CDR2: SGDLS and YYNGEE. The CDR3 is 16 amino acids. J gave up 4 bases and V 3 bases, and 8 bases lay outside the gene matches. As DNA, the CDR3 is TGTGCCAGCAGCGCCATTACAGGGGGGTCCACCGGGGAGCTGTTTTTT. Translating it yields CASSAITGGSTGELFF.

The chain has TRBV6-1 and TRBJ2-1, with 11 positions matching TRBD2. The CDR3 is made up of 15 amino acids. Per germline, CDR1 MNHNS and CDR2 SASEGT. V dropped 7 bases and J dropped 8; count of bases not matched to a gene: 10. The CDR3 region has the DNA TGTGCCAGCACCCGACTAGCGGGAAGTAGGGATGAGCAGTTCTTC. Its translation is CASTRLAGSRDEQFF.

V usage is TRBV4-2 and J usage is TRBJ2-1, with D possibly TRBD2 on 5 matching bases. Per the germline V gene, CDR1 is LGHNA and CDR2 is YNFKEQ. Trimming took off 0 bases at V and 1 base at J, with 16 bases between the two ends. This CDR3 has 18 amino acids. CDR3 in amino acids: CASSQDGEFLGSYNEQFF. CDR3 in DNA: TGTGCCAGCAGCCAAGATGGGGAGTTCTTGGGGTCCTACAATGAGCAGTTCTTC.

The chain has TRBV6-5 and TRBJ2-7; TRBD2 aligns across 7 bases. The V gene end was trimmed by 2 bases and the J gene end by 4 bases; junction bases not matched to a gene: 5. Germline assignment: CDR1 MNHEY and CDR2 SVGAGI. The CDR3 contains 14 residues. The CDR3 sequence: CASSYEPSGYEQYF. CDR3 sequence (DNA): TGTGCCAGCAGTTACGAGCCTAGCGGATACGAGCAGTACTTC.

This clone was found a few times. V usage is TRBV11-2 and J usage is TRBJ2-5, with 10 bases that match TRBD2. The J call may be in error: the DNA end matches TRBJ2-7 better. The germline gives CDR1 SGHAT, CDR2 FQNNGV. The CDR3 is 13 amino acids. The CDR3 DNA is TGTGCCAGCAGCTCGGGACTAGCGTACGAGCAGTACTTC. This codes for CASSSGLAYEQYF.

The CDR3 DNA sequence: TGCGCCAGCAGCTCGTACGCAGCGGGGGACTACGAGCAGTACTTC. Its translation is CASSSYAAGDYEQYF. The chain links TRBV5-1 to TRBJ2-7, with 8 bases that match TRBD2. CDR1 is SGHRS and CDR2 is YFSETQ in the germline V gene. Trimming took 3 bases from V and 3 from J; bases not matched to a gene: 8. The CDR3 sequence is 15 residues long. The full variable domain, completed using reference TRBV5-1 and TRBJ2-7, is KAGVTQTPRYLIKTRGQQVTLSCSPISGHRSVSWYQQTPGQGLQFLFEYFSETQRNKGNFPGRFSGRQFSNSRSEMNVSTLELGDSALYLCASSSYAAGDYEQYFGPGTRLTVT.

V gene TRBV5-1 combines with J gene TRBJ2-3, with D possibly matching TRBD2 (5 bases). This CDR3 comprises 12 residues. CDR1 is SGHRS, CDR2 YFSETQ, per germline. The V gene lost 3 bases and the J gene lost 4 bases, with 6 bases spanning the gap. CDR3 nucleotides: TGCGCCAGCAGCTCGAGGGCAGATACGCAGTATTTT. Translation gives CASSSRADTQYF.

The chain combines TRBV5-1 with TRBJ2-7; D is possibly TRBD2 (6 bases). V lost 1 base and J lost 3, with 20 bases in between. The length of the CDR3 is 17 residues. CDR1 and CDR2 (germline): SGHRS, YFSETQ. This chain's CDR3 is CASSLSLGGVLNYEQYF. In nucleotides, the CDR3 is TGCGCCAGCAGCTTGAGTCTCGGCGGGGTCCTTAACTACGAGCAGTACTTC.

The chain carries TRBV30 and TRBJ2-2; 7 bases line up with TRBD1. Germline CDR1 and CDR2: GTSNPN and SVGIG (reference sequence). CDR3 size: 13 residues. V gave up 5 bases and J gave up 3 bases; unmatched junction bases: 3. CDR3 nucleotide sequence: TGTGCCTGGGAGGGGGCGTACACCGGGGAGCTGTTTTTT. Protein sequence: CAWEGAYTGELFF.

In DNA, the CDR3 is TGTGCCAGCAGTTCGCCCTCCCTAATTCCTGAAGCTTTCTTT. It yields the protein CASSSPSLIPEAFF. The V call is TRBV28, the J call TRBJ1-1; D is unclear. CDR1 and CDR2 (germline): MDHEN, SYDVKM. Trimming shortened V by 4 bases and J by 6 bases, and 15 bases separated the two germline ends. CDR3 length: 14 residues. Full variable domain (rest looked up from reference TRBV28 and TRBJ1-1): DVKVTQSSRYLVKRTGEKVFLECVQDMDHENMFWYRQDPGLGLRLIYFSYDVKMKEKGDIPEGYSVSREKKERFSLILESASTNQTSMYLCASSSPSLIPEAFFGQGTRLTVV.

The chain links TRBV19 to TRBJ2-5; TRBD2 matches at 9 bases. Per the germline V gene, CDR1 is LNHDA and CDR2 is SQIVND (reference sequence). V was pared by 4 bases and J by 5 bases, with 14 bases of the junction left unmatched. The CDR3 is 17 residues long. This CDR3 is CASSSRGSSGGGETQYF. Here the CDR3 DNA reads TGTGCCAGTAGTAGCCGTGGGAGTAGCGGGGGTGGGGAGACCCAGTACTTC. The variable domain in full, with the rest retrieved from reference TRBV19 and TRBJ2-5, is DGGITQSPKYLFRKEGQNVTLSCEQNLNHDAMYWYRQDPGQGLRLIYYSQIVNDFQKGDIAEGYSVSREKKESFPLTVTSAQKNPTAFYLCASSSRGSSGGGETQYFGPGTRLLVL.

The genes are TRBV30 and TRBJ1-5; 10 bases align to TRBD1. The CDR3 is 16 residues long. CDR1 and CDR2 from the germline V gene are GTSNPN and SVGIG (reference sequence). The junction had 9 bases not matched to a gene; V was cut back by 4 bases and J by 3 bases. The chain's CDR3 is CAWTRRTGGYNQPQHF. DNA of the CDR3: TGTGCCTGGACCCGACGGACAGGGGGGTACAATCAGCCCCAGCATTTT.

The chain recombines TRBV4-1 with TRBJ2-7; D unclear. The CDR3 loop spans 13 amino acids. Germline V gene lookup returns CDR1 MGHRA and CDR2 YSYEKL. V was trimmed by 3 bases and J by 4 bases, leaving 10 bases between them. The CDR3 region is CASSQSLAYEQYF. The CDR3 region has the DNA TGCGCCAGCAGCCAGTCATTGGCTTACGAGCAGTACTTC.

The chain couples TRBV11-2 to TRBJ2-3; maybe TRBD1 (5 bases). Germline CDR1 is SGHAT and CDR2 is FQNNGV. V was cut by 6 bases and J by 3 bases, with 10 bases left in between. The CDR3 extends over 13 amino acids. The CDR3 spells CASRGARTDTQYF. Here the CDR3 DNA reads TGTGCCAGCAGAGGGGCGAGGACAGATACGCAGTATTTT.

J is TRBJ2-3 and V is TRBV7-2, with 7 bases aligning to TRBD1. Germline CDR1 and CDR2: SGHTA and FQGNSA. The V gene end was trimmed by 5 bases and the J gene end by 1 base; junction bases not matched to a gene: 12. This CDR3 has 17 residues. The CDR3 bases are TGTGCCAGCAGCCCACAGAGGGGGCAGGGGGGCACAGATACGCAGTATTTT. Its translation is CASSPQRGQGGTDTQYF.

In its sample, this clone was seen once. The chain carries TRBV28 and TRBJ2-1, with D tentatively TRBD2 (5 bases). This CDR3 region has 13 residues. V was pared by 3 bases and J by 6 bases, with 9 bases between. Germline V gene sequence: CDR1 MDHEN, CDR2 SYDVKM. The CDR3 region is CASSLVAPNEQFF. DNA of the CDR3: TGTGCCAGCAGTTTGGTAGCGCCCAATGAGCAGTTCTTC.

The V call is TRBV28, the J call TRBJ1-1; no clear D gene. This CDR3 region has 13 residues. Germline V gives CDR1 MDHEN, CDR2 SYDVKM. The V gene lost 7 bases and the J gene lost 1 base, with 10 bases spanning the gap. The CDR3 reads CASTKGGNTEAFF. In DNA form, the CDR3 reads TGTGCCAGCACCAAAGGAGGGAACACTGAAGCTTTCTTT. The full variable domain, completed using reference TRBV28 and TRBJ1-1, is DVKVTQSSRYLVKRTGEKVFLECVQDMDHENMFWYRQDPGLGLRLIYFSYDVKMKEKGDIPEGYSVSREKKERFSLILESASTNQTSMYLCASTKGGNTEAFFGQGTRLTVV.